The clone carrying this TCR beta chain showed up just once. Its target is not known. This sample was included in a study of cytomegalovirus exposure and HLA in healthy donors. Study summary: Around 200 million T cells yielded approximately 100 million unique TCR beta sequences, as an earlier analysis found. Study-level results: Despite most TCR sequences being rare, some public TCRs occurred in many donors. Later genetic work tied a missense DCLRE1C variant to beta-chain V and J trimming.

The ends were cut back, 5 bases at V and 11 bases at J, with 18 bases in the middle. The germline V gene has CDR1 SGHAT and CDR2 FQNNGV. The CDR3 contains 13 residues. A multiplex PCR was run with 60 Vbeta primers and 13 Jbeta primers. Assay used: immunoSEQ multiplex PCR; TCRdb lists only in-frame clones, some missing. The data hold 180,000 or so clones, with 80% observed a single time. Among the donors, all were healthy bone marrow donors. Sequences were obtained from PBMCs. This clonotype was sampled from a girl between 10 and 17 years old in good health and CMV-seropositive. The gene calls are TRBV11-2 and TRBJ1-2; D not certain. CDR3 in DNA: TGTGCCAGCAGCCCCTCGCGAGGGAGAAGATACACCTTC. Amino acid sequence: CASSPSRGRRYTF.